These 20 T cell receptor beta chains were all obtained from the same sample, sequenced in a study of human T cells and chemical hapten exposure. TCRdb reprocessed the RACE reads with MiXCR, giving one entry per CDR3 protein. This table holds about 96,000 distinct CDR3 sequences, about 9.3% found once. Time point given: patch test 2, 6 weeks after DPC sensitization. Treatment specified: therapeutic diphenylcyclopropenone sensitization with weekly scalp DPC. Sequencing used whole blood, obtained in connection with sensitization to the hapten diphenylcyclopropenone (DPC). All receptors come from a woman aged 40 to 50 with alopecia areata. Some clones in this sample may be carry-over from other donors' samples.

V usage is TRBV28 and J usage is TRBJ2-3, with unresolved D. Germline V gene data show CDR1 as MDHEN and CDR2 as SYDVKM. V lost 6 bases and J 0 bases, leaving 7 bases between the germline ends. The length of the CDR3 is 13 residues. CDR3 protein: CASRDSSTDTQYF. DNA of the CDR3: TGTGCCAGCAGAGACTCCAGCACAGATACGCAGTATTTT.

This clonotype appeared many times. The chain is built from TRBV11-1 and TRBJ2-6; D is undetermined. Per the germline V gene, CDR1 is SGHAT and CDR2 is FQDESV (reference sequence). The length of the CDR3 is 13 residues. Trimming shortened V by 3 bases and J by 2 bases, and 2 bases separated the two germline ends. CDR3 coding DNA: TGTGCCAGCAGCTTGACTGGGGCCAACGTCCTGACTTTC. This sequence encodes CASSLTGANVLTF. The whole variable domain, remainder taken from reference TRBV11-1 and TRBJ2-6, is EAEVAQSPRYKITEKSQAVAFWCDPISGHATLYWYRQILGQGPELLVQFQDESVVDDSQLPKDRFSAERLKGVDSTLKIQPAELGDSAMYLCASSLTGANVLTFGAGSRLTVL.

This clonotype was seen repeatedly, ten times or more. The rearrangement joins TRBV7-2 to TRBJ2-1; D ambiguous. Germline CDR1 is SGHTA and CDR2 is FQGNSA. This CDR3 has 15 amino acids. V was cut by 7 bases and J by 5 bases, with 18 bases left in between. CDR3 in amino acids: CASTFRHLPNNEQFF. In nucleotides, the CDR3 is TGTGCCAGCACCTTTAGGCACCTGCCAAACAATGAGCAGTTCTTC.

This clonotype appeared a few times. The J gene is TRBJ2-3, the V gene TRBV7-8; D unresolved. Germline loops: CDR1 SGHVS, CDR2 FQNEAQ. CDR3 length: 13 residues. V lost 5 bases to trimming and J lost 6 bases, with 12 bases between them. CDR3 loop: CASSPRTADTQYF. DNA for the CDR3: TGTGCCAGCAGCCCGCGGACGGCTGATACGCAGTATTTT. The full variable domain, with the rest looked up from reference TRBV7-8 and TRBJ2-3, is GAGVSQSPRYKVAKRGQDVALRCDPISGHVSLFWYQQALGQGPEFLTYFQNEAQLDKSGLPSDRFFAERPEGSVSTLKIQRTQQEDSAVYLCASSPRTADTQYFGPGTRLTVL.

This clonotype appeared once. V is TRBV5-1 and J is TRBJ2-1, with a weak D call TRBD2 (5 bases). The CDR3 consists of 14 residues. Germline values: CDR1 SGHRS, CDR2 YFSETQ. Trimming pared 0 bases from V and 8 bases from J, leaving 12 bases between. DNA of the CDR3: TGCGCCAGCAGCTTGGCCTTTGAGGGCTATGAGCAGTTCTTC. Encoded protein: CASSLAFEGYEQFF.

This clonotype came up many times. The chain links TRBV12-3 or TRBV12-4 to TRBJ2-5; 7 bases map to TRBD1. The CDR3 spans 13 residues. Trimming removed 8 bases from V and 3 bases from J; junction bases left unmatched: 6. CDR3 protein: CASRQGREETQYF. CDR3 sequence (DNA): TGTGCCAGCCGACAGGGAAGGGAAGAGACCCAGTACTTC.

This clonotype was seen a handful of times. The V gene is TRBV20-1, the J gene TRBJ1-1; D is unclear. The germline gives CDR1 DFQATT, CDR2 SNEGSKA (reference sequence). The CDR3 has 13 residues. V was clipped by 6 bases and J by 2 bases, with 13 bases between them. CDR3 DNA sequence: TGCAGTGCCCCAGTGGGCAGTAACACTGAAGCTTTCTTT. It codes for CSAPVGSNTEAFF.

There are a few counts of this clonotype. This chain joins TRBV12-3 or TRBV12-4 and TRBJ2-1; D not certain. This CDR3 spans 13 amino acids. Trimming stripped 1 base from V and 9 bases from J, with 10 bases between. The CDR3 sequence is CASSLGSRSEQFF. CDR3 DNA sequence: TGTGCCAGCAGTTTAGGGTCCCGGAGTGAGCAGTTCTTC.

This clonotype was counted a few times. This chain uses TRBV7-2 with TRBJ2-6, with D possibly being TRBD1 or TRBD2 (7 bases each). Trimming took 5 bases from V and 4 from J, leaving 24 bases between them. Germline CDR1 reads SGHTA; CDR2 reads FQGNSA. The CDR3 spans 19 residues. CDR3 in amino acids: CASSPASLQGREGANVLTF. The DNA for the CDR3 is TGTGCCAGCAGCCCGGCTAGCTTACAGGGGAGGGAAGGGGCCAACGTCCTGACTTTC.

This clonotype has at least ten counts. This chain uses TRBV6-5 with TRBJ2-5; 8 nucleotides agree with TRBD2. Germline V gives CDR1 MNHEY, CDR2 SVGAGI. After removal of 6 bases from V and 1 base from J, the junction contained 10 bases not matched to a gene. This CDR3 is 16 amino acids long. In DNA, the CDR3 is TGTGCCAGCAGCCCGGAAGCGGGAGAGCTCCAAGAGACCCAGTACTTC. Protein: CASSPEAGELQETQYF.

This clonotype was observed a few times. The CDR3 is CASSRGVNEKLFF. DNA for the CDR3: TGTGCCAGCAGTCGGGGGGTTAATGAAAAACTGTTTTTT. V and J are TRBV12-3 or TRBV12-4 and TRBJ1-4, with TRBD1 as a possible D gene (5 bases). This CDR3 is 13 amino acids long. V was shortened by 5 bases and J by 4 bases, with 8 bases between the two germline ends.

This clonotype was seen more than once but under ten times. The chain couples TRBV7-9 to TRBJ1-5; D is perhaps TRBD1 (6 bases). Between the trimmed V and J ends, which lost 2 bases and 0 bases, there was a span of 11 bases. Germline CDR1 SEHNR, CDR2 FQNEAQ (reference sequence). The CDR3 runs to 16 residues. In nucleotides, the CDR3 is TGTGCCAGCAGCTTATATCCCAGGGGTAGCAATCAGCCCCAGCATTTT. Amino acids: CASSLYPRGSNQPQHF.

V gene TRBV12-3 or TRBV12-4 combines with J gene TRBJ2-7; D ambiguous. Trimming stripped 6 bases from V and 0 bases from J, with 12 bases between. The CDR3 has 14 amino acids. The chain's CDR3 is CASSLLQSSYEQYF. The CDR3 bases are TGTGCCAGCAGCCTCCTACAAAGCTCCTACGAGCAGTACTTC.

This clonotype was counted between two and nine times. The chain carries TRBV11-2 and TRBJ2-1; D is perhaps TRBD2 (6 bases). The CDR3 is made up of 16 amino acids. The germline V gene has CDR1 SGHAT and CDR2 FQNNGV. Trimming left V 5 bases short and J 5 bases short, with 19 bases between. The chain's CDR3 is CASSPVALAGHNEQFF. CDR3 DNA sequence: TGTGCCAGCAGCCCAGTCGCACTAGCTGGGCACAATGAGCAGTTCTTC.

This clonotype was seen many times. The genes are TRBV20-1 and TRBJ2-1, with D perhaps matching TRBD1 or TRBD2 (6 bases each). Between the trimmed V and J ends, which lost 4 bases and 1 base, there was a span of 14 bases. Germline CDR1 reads DFQATT; CDR2 reads SNEGSKA (reference sequence). There are 15 residues in the CDR3. DNA of the CDR3: TGCAGTGCTACTGCCGGGGGCGCTTCCTACAATGAGCAGTTCTTC. Translated, it gives CSATAGGASYNEQFF.

The rearrangement joins TRBV7-2 to TRBJ1-2; a possible D gene is TRBD1 (6 bases). V lost 1 base, J lost 5 bases, and 8 bases lay in between. CDR3 length: 13 amino acids. CDR1 SGHTA and CDR2 FQGNSA come from the germline V gene. CDR3 amino acids: CASSLGQVYGYTF. As DNA, the CDR3 is TGTGCCAGCAGCTTAGGACAGGTTTATGGCTACACCTTC.

This clonotype was detected a few times. The chain joins TRBV20-1 to TRBJ2-1; D unclear. Between the trimmed V and J ends, which lost 0 bases and 7 bases, there was a span of 19 bases. CDR1 and CDR2 (germline): DFQATT, SNEGSKA (reference sequence). The CDR3 covers 16 residues. The CDR3 DNA follows: TGCAGTGCTAGAGATCCGAGCTACATGGTGGAGAATGAGCAGTTCTTC. Encoded protein: CSARDPSYMVENEQFF.

This clonotype appeared many times. The chain recombines TRBV6-2 or TRBV6-3 with TRBJ2-1, with 14 bases fitting TRBD2. After removal of 2 bases from V and 8 bases from J, the junction contained 8 bases not matched to a gene. The CDR3 covers 17 residues. Germline loops: CDR1 MNHEY, CDR2 SVGEGT. CDR3 protein: CASSYGGTSGSPDEQFF. Here the CDR3 DNA reads TGTGCCAGCAGTTACGGTGGGACTAGCGGGAGTCCAGATGAGCAGTTCTTC.

The sample holds many counts of this clonotype. The J gene is TRBJ2-5, the V gene TRBV5-1, with unresolved D. From germline, CDR1 is SGHRS and CDR2 YFSETQ. The CDR3 runs to 14 residues. Trimming removed 2 bases at V and 1 base at J, with 9 bases between. For the CDR3, the DNA is TGCGCCAGCAGCTTAGGACGGACCCAAGAGACCCAGTACTTC. This sequence encodes CASSLGRTQETQYF.

The chain employs TRBV28 and TRBJ1-4, with a possible D match to TRBD1 (6 bases). This CDR3 region has 16 residues. Germline values: CDR1 MDHEN, CDR2 SYDVKM. The V end was cut by 4 bases, the J end by 1 base, with 13 bases between. CDR3 bases: TGTGCCAGCAGTTCCCCCAGGGGCAGAACTAATGAAAAACTGTTTTTT. It codes for CASSSPRGRTNEKLFF. Complete variable domain (other parts from reference TRBV28 and TRBJ1-4): DVKVTQSSRYLVKRTGEKVFLECVQDMDHENMFWYRQDPGLGLRLIYFSYDVKMKEKGDIPEGYSVSREKKERFSLILESASTNQTSMYLCASSSPRGRTNEKLFFGSGTQLSVL.